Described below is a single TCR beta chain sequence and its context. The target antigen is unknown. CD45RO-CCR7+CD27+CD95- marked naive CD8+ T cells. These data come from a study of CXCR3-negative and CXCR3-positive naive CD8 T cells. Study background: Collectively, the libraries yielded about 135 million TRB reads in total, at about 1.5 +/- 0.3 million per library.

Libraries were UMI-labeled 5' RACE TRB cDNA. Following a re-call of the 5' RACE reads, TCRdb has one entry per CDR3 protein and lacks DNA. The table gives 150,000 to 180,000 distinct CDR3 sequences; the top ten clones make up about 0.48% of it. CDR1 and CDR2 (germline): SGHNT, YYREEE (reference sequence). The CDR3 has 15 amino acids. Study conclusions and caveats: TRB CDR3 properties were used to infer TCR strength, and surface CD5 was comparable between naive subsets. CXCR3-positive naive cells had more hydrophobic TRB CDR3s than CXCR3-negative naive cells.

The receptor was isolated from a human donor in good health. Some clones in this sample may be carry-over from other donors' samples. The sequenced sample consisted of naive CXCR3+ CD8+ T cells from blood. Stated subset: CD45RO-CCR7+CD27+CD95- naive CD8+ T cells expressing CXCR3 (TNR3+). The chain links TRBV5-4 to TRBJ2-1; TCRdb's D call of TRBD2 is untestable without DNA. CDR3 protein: CASSPVLALYNEQFF.